This T cell receptor beta chain was identified during a study of CD4 T cells in relation to SARS-CoV-2 and coronaviruses. Overall study: TCR beta CDR3s were sequenced after approximately ten-day antigen culture of PBMCs.

More than 8.5 x 10^4 naive or memory CD4+ cells were cultured with CEF peptides for roughly eleven days. CEF-cultured naive and memory CD4+ T cell DNA got survey-level sequencing. Using immunoSEQ multiplex PCR, the repertoire was profiled, and TCRdb retains in-frame clones only, with some absent. Of about 36,000 clones listed, over 65% are singletons. Of note for this clone: Its matching antigen is unknown.

The CDR3 totals 16 residues. Germline loops: CDR1 LNHNV, CDR2 YYDKDF (reference sequence). The germline V and J ends were trimmed by 1 base and 0 bases, with 10 bases remaining between them. General observations from the study: No crossreactivity against non-spike viral proteins was tested here.

The sequenced sample consisted of memory CD4+ T cells from PBMCs, cultured in vitro. The TCR was taken from an adult with COVID-19. The rearrangement links TRBV15 to TRBJ2-1; weak D call: TRBD2 (5 bases). The CDR3 loop is CATSRAGLSSYNEQFF. The DNA for the CDR3 is TGTGCCACCAGCAGAGCGGGGTTGAGCTCCTACAATGAGCAGTTCTTC.